These T cell receptor beta chains were read from a single sample in a study of CD8 T cells in Susac syndrome. TCRdb passed the immunoSEQ multiplex PCR reads through MiXCR, listing each CDR3 protein once. The sample carries 150,000 to 200,000 distinct CDR3 sequences, about 93% recorded once. Material for sequencing was CD4+ T cells from PBMCs. Receptors originate from a human donor in good health. The CDR3 runs from the conserved cysteine through the conserved F or W. D genes are given only for firm matches. For some rows the clone size is stated as once, few or many, or as a class when expanded; others skip it.

CDR3aa	CDR3nt	d_gene	j_gene	v_gene	abundance	len
CSAVGGGAFLQHF	TGCAGTGCCGTGGGAGGGGGCGCGTTTCTCCAGCATTTT	TRBD1	TRBJ1-5	TRBV20-1	.	13
CASSSGQGYIQPQHF	TGTGCCAGTAGTTCGGGACAGGGGTACATTCAGCCCCAGCATTTT	TRBD1	TRBJ1-5	TRBV19	.	15
CASSPRGTGNTGELFF	TGTGCCAGCAGCCCGAGAGGGACGGGAAACACCGGGGAGCTGTTTTTT	.	TRBJ2-2	TRBV9	.	16
CSASGTVTSYGYTF	TGCAGTGCTAGTGGGACGGTGACCAGCTATGGCTACACCTTC	.	TRBJ1-2	TRBV20-1	.	14
CASSLSVYNEQFF	TGCGCCAGCAGCTTGAGCGTCTACAATGAGCAGTTCTTC	.	TRBJ2-1	TRBV5-1	.	13
CASSPRTGAGSGANVLTF	TGTGCCAGCTCACCGCGTACAGGGGCTGGCTCTGGGGCCAACGTCCTGACTTTC	TRBD1	TRBJ2-6	TRBV18	.	18
CATSRDRQLNTEAFF	TGTGCCACCAGCAGAGATCGCCAGCTGAACACTGAAGCTTTCTTT	.	TRBJ1-1	TRBV15	once	15
CSAKSPGQVLNYEQYF	TGCAGTGCTAAGTCACCGGGACAGGTACTGAACTACGAGCAGTACTTC	TRBD1	TRBJ2-7	TRBV20-1	.	16
CASSSILAGGPWDEQFF	TGTGCCAGCAGCTCTATCCTAGCGGGGGGGCCTTGGGATGAGCAGTTCTTC	TRBD2	TRBJ2-1	TRBV7-2	.	17
CASSWGGDRRGETQYF	TGCGCCAGCAGCTGGGGCGGGGATCGGAGGGGAGAGACCCAGTACTTC	.	TRBJ2-5	TRBV5-1	.	16
CASSSPVSRRTDTQYF	TGTGCCAGCAGTTCCCCCGTAAGCCGTCGCACAGATACGCAGTATTTT	.	TRBJ2-3	TRBV27	.	16
CASSRMQAGNSPLHF	TGCGCCAGCAGTCGGATGCAGGCTGGGAATTCACCCCTCCACTTT	.	TRBJ1-6	TRBV5-1	.	15
CASSSGGNSPLHF	TGTGCCAGCAGTTCAGGAGGTAATTCACCCCTCCACTTT	.	TRBJ1-6	TRBV27	.	13
CASSEMVNQETQYF	TGTGCCAGCAGTGAAATGGTCAACCAAGAGACCCAGTACTTC	.	TRBJ2-5	TRBV2	.	14
CSASRDYQSETQYF	TGCAGTGCTAGTAGGGACTACCAGTCGGAGACCCAGTACTTC	TRBD2	TRBJ2-5	TRBV20-1	.	14
CASSPGLAENTQYF	TGTGCCAGCAGCCCCGGACTAGCCGAGAATACGCAGTATTTT	TRBD2	TRBJ2-3	TRBV9	.	14
CSARDPGTGRNEQFF	TGCAGTGCTAGAGACCCGGGGACAGGGCGCAATGAGCAGTTCTTC	TRBD1	TRBJ2-1	TRBV20-1	.	15
CASSIAGSHHYGYTF	TGTGCCAGTAGTATAGCGGGAAGCCACCACTATGGCTACACCTTC	.	TRBJ1-2	TRBV19	.	15
CSASKPTGLPSNQPQHF	TGCAGTGCCAGTAAGCCCACAGGGCTCCCTAGCAATCAGCCCCAGCATTTT	.	TRBJ1-5	TRBV20-1	.	17
CASSQMVRANTEAFF	TGCGCCAGCAGTCAAATGGTACGTGCAAACACTGAAGCTTTCTTT	.	TRBJ1-1	TRBV23-1	.	15
CASSLRRGYGYTF	TGTGCCAGCAGTTTACGGAGAGGCTATGGCTACACCTTC	.	TRBJ1-2	TRBV27	.	13
CSAAKASHSGGYTF	TGCAGTGCTGCAAAGGCGTCGCATTCCGGAGGCTACACCTTC	.	TRBJ1-2	TRBV20-1	once	14
CSARARTGNNYGYTF	TGCAGTGCTAGAGCCCGGACAGGCAATAACTATGGCTACACCTTC	TRBD1	TRBJ1-2	TRBV20-1	.	15
CASSQDLGGASLATNEKLFF	TGCGCCAGCAGCCAAGATCTCGGGGGTGCCTCGCTTGCAACTAATGAAAAACTGTTTTTT	.	TRBJ1-4	TRBV4-3	.	20
CSARDQEGKLFF	TGCAGTGCTAGAGATCAGGAAGGGAAACTGTTTTTT	.	TRBJ1-4	TRBV20-1	.	12
CASSIRDQETQYF	TGTGCCAGTAGTATAAGGGATCAAGAGACCCAGTACTTC	.	TRBJ2-5	TRBV19	.	13
CASRDGDSPLHF	TGCGCCAGCCGGGACGGGGATTCACCCCTCCACTTT	.	TRBJ1-6	TRBV10-2	.	12
CASTTSAYYNEQFF	TGTGCCAGCACGACTAGCGCATACTACAATGAGCAGTTCTTC	TRBD2	TRBJ2-1	TRBV2	.	14
CASSPTGYSTDTQYF	TGTGCCAGCAGTCCGACAGGTTACAGCACAGATACGCAGTATTTT	.	TRBJ2-3	TRBV12-3/TRBV12-4	once	15
CASSPRTGTGELFF	TGTGCCAGCAGCCCTCGGACTGGCACCGGGGAGCTGTTTTTT	.	TRBJ2-2	TRBV12-3/TRBV12-4	.	14
CASSRGRSSSYEQYF	TGTGCCAGCAGCCGCGGACGTAGCAGCTCCTACGAGCAGTACTTC	.	TRBJ2-7	TRBV5-6	.	15
CSARGSGVHNEQFF	TGCAGTGCTAGGGGGTCGGGGGTTCACAATGAGCAGTTCTTC	.	TRBJ2-1	TRBV20-1	.	14
CASSSYWGEQFF	TGTGCCAGCAGCTCTTACTGGGGGGAGCAGTTCTTC	.	TRBJ2-1	TRBV7-2	.	12
CASSPGTPDSNQPQHF	TGTGCCAGCAGTCCCGGGACACCCGATAGCAATCAGCCCCAGCATTTT	.	TRBJ1-5	TRBV6-2/TRBV6-3	.	16
CASTDGQIYGYTF	TGTGCCAGCACCGACGGACAGATCTATGGCTACACCTTC	.	TRBJ1-2	TRBV6-6	.	13
CATRGTGRSPLHF	TGTGCCACCCGGGGGACAGGGAGATCACCCCTCCACTTT	TRBD1	TRBJ1-6	TRBV10-3	.	13
CAWSPTGLYQETQYF	TGTGCCTGGAGTCCGACAGGGCTTTACCAAGAGACCCAGTACTTC	TRBD1	TRBJ2-5	TRBV30	.	15
CAGGTGQLYGYTF	TGTGCCGGGGGGACAGGACAGCTCTATGGCTACACCTTC	TRBD1	TRBJ1-2	TRBV2	.	13
CASSQSRSGGTYEQYF	TGTGCCAGCAGCCAGTCTCGGAGCGGGGGGACCTACGAGCAGTACTTC	TRBD2	TRBJ2-7	TRBV3-1	.	16
CSAQTSGGTDTQYF	TGCAGTGCGCAGACTAGCGGAGGGACAGATACGCAGTATTTT	TRBD2	TRBJ2-3	TRBV20-1	.	14
CASSLGLENIQYF	TGTGCCAGCAGCCTAGGCCTCGAAAACATTCAGTACTTC	.	TRBJ2-4	TRBV6-2/TRBV6-3	.	13
CASSSGSYTEAFF	TGTGCCAGCAGTTCAGGGTCTTACACTGAAGCTTTCTTT	.	TRBJ1-1	TRBV27	once	13
CASSAAPTGRDYTF	TGTGCCAGCAGCGCGGCCCCGACAGGGAGAGACTACACCTTC	TRBD1	TRBJ1-2	TRBV9	.	14
CSATPRQGSSYNEQFF	TGCAGTGCTACCCCAAGACAGGGAAGCTCCTACAATGAGCAGTTCTTC	TRBD1	TRBJ2-1	TRBV20-1	.	16
CAWSVLRSYPTGYNEQFF	TGTGCCTGGAGTGTACTTAGATCGTACCCGACGGGATACAATGAGCAGTTCTTC	.	TRBJ2-1	TRBV30	.	18
CATSDGQGSTDTQYF	TGTGCCACCAGTGATGGACAGGGAAGCACAGATACGCAGTATTTT	TRBD1	TRBJ2-3	TRBV24-1	.	15
CASSLQGQGFNQPQHF	TGTGCCAGCAGTTTACAGGGACAAGGGTTCAATCAGCCCCAGCATTTT	.	TRBJ1-5	TRBV6-2/TRBV6-3	.	16
CASRGWQGTSYEQYF	TGTGCCAGCAGGGGTTGGCAGGGGACGTCCTACGAGCAGTACTTC	.	TRBJ2-7	TRBV27	.	15
CASTTGGGNSPLHF	TGTGCCAGCACCACGGGAGGGGGCAATTCACCCCTCCACTTT	TRBD1	TRBJ1-6	TRBV5-4	.	14
CSAYRDSSYEQYF	TGCAGTGCTTACCGGGACAGCTCCTACGAGCAGTACTTC	TRBD1	TRBJ2-7	TRBV20-1	once	13
CSVEEGNGYTF	TGCAGCGTTGAAGAGGGCAATGGCTACACCTTC	.	TRBJ1-2	TRBV29-1	.	11
CASSVDVTANTGELFF	TGTGCCAGCAGCGTAGACGTGACAGCAAACACCGGGGAGCTGTTTTTT	.	TRBJ2-2	TRBV9	.	16
CASSAAWDPETQYF	TGCGCCAGCAGCGCGGCCTGGGACCCCGAAACCCAGTACTTC	.	TRBJ2-5	TRBV5-1	.	14
CASSAQGDTEAFF	TGTGCCAGCAGCGCCCAGGGGGACACTGAAGCTTTCTTT	TRBD1	TRBJ1-1	TRBV7-9	.	13